This T cell receptor beta chain comes out of a study of beta chain features in type 1 diabetes. Study findings and constraints: For patients, the naive, central memory and Treg TCRB repertoires appeared more alike than for healthy donors. These data did not resolve whether HLA type affects TCRB rearrangement. TCRB CDR3 length was moderately but significantly reduced in all four CD4+ subsets of Type 1 diabetes patients. Junctions at VDJ sites from type 1 diabetes patients had fewer insertions and more deletions.

Comment on this clone: Its antigen remains unknown.

TCRB transcripts that were expressed got sequenced, as all of the isolated RNA had been reverse transcribed. Measured with immunoSEQ multiplex PCR; TCRdb has only the in-frame clones, and not every one. The sample holds roughly 130,000 clones, 16% seen once. With V trimmed by 4 bases and J by 3 bases, 15 bases remained unmatched. From germline, CDR1 is SGDLS and CDR2 YYNGEE. The length of the CDR3 is 17 residues. This TCR was sampled from a man aged 30 to 45 with type 1 diabetes. Sample: central memory CD4+ T cells from blood. V is TRBV9 and J is TRBJ2-7, with 8 bases fitting TRBD2. The DNA for the CDR3 is TGTGCCAGCAGCCCAACCGGGGGTAGCGGGGCAGTCTACGAGCAGTACTTC. This gives the protein CASSPTGGSGAVYEQYF.